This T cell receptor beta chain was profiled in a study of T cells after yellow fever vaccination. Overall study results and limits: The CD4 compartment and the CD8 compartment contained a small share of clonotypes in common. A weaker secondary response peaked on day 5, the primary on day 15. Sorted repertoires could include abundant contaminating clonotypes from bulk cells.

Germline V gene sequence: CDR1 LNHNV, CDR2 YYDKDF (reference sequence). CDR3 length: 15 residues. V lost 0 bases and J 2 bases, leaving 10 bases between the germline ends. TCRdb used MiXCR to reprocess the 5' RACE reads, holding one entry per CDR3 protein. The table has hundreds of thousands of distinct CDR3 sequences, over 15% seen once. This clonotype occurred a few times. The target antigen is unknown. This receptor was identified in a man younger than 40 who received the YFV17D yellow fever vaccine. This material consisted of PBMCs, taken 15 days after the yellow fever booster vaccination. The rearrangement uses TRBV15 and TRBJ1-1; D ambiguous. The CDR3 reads CATSRDPQSNTEAFF. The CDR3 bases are TGTGCCACCAGCAGAGATCCCCAATCTAACACTGAAGCTTTCTTT.